The entry below describes one TCR beta chain. These data come from a study of T-cell reconstitution after alpha-beta-depleted transplantation in children. During its preparation, the TCRbeta library received unique molecular identifiers. TCRdb processed the PCR reads anew with MiXCR; each CDR3 protein has one entry. Among about 410,000 distinct CDR3 sequences listed, roughly 20% were seen once. The TCR originated in a human donor who donated a stem cell graft to a child with acute myeloid leukemia. The sample was PBMCs from the stem cell graft donor, taken from the stem cell graft.

The CDR3 protein is CAISPGLPVYEQFF. The CDR3, as DNA: TGTGCCATCAGCCCGGGACTCCCGGTTTATGAGCAGTTCTTC. This sequence joins TRBV10-3 and TRBJ2-1; a possible D gene is TRBD2 (6 bases). V shed 6 bases and J shed 8 bases, with 17 bases lying between them. The CDR3 covers 14 residues. Germline assignment: CDR1 ENHRY and CDR2 SYGVKD.